This TCR beta chain was sequenced during a study of T cell repertoires in aging, cancer and after chemotherapy. Study context: Six age groups, ranging from 30 or younger to 70 or older, included the donors. Healthy donor repertoires were recorded over several months to years and showed clear clonal overlap. Approximately 9.6 million TCR reads were in the whole dataset.

Study findings and constraints: Median generation probability rose over the chemotherapy interval in each cancer cohort, suggesting rebound thymic output.

Rearranged V-D-J TRB sequences were amplified with a mixed TRB-A/B primer pool. TCRdb reprocessed the multiplex PCR reads with MiXCR, giving one entry per CDR3 protein. This sample carries about 11,000 distinct CDR3 sequences, roughly a quarter of them seen once, and the ten largest clones take 1.9%. The template was genomic DNA from peripheral blood, not RNA. As concerns this clonotype: What it binds is not known.

The CDR3 covers 18 residues. V dropped 0 bases and J dropped 6 bases, with 25 bases sitting between them. Germline loops: CDR1 SGHNT, CDR2 YYREEE (reference sequence). Material: blood. The chain has TRBV5-4 and TRBJ2-7; TRBD2 is a possible D gene (5 bases). The origin of this receptor is a human donor in good health. The CDR3 DNA reads as TGTGCCAGCAGCTTGGTCCGGGGTACAGTGAGGAGCGGTGGCGAGCAGTACTTC. Translated, it gives CASSLVRGTVRSGGEQYF.